This T cell receptor beta chain is from a study of PD-1 blockade in classical Hodgkin lymphoma (dated by TCRdb to 2018 to 2020). At the level of the whole study: Nivolumab dosing was 3 mg/kg intravenously every 2 weeks, continuing until either disease progression or unacceptable toxicity. A peripheral blood immune signature of response to PD-1 blockade in classical Hodgkin lymphoma was defined using TCR beta sequencing and CyTOF. The full study reports these points: The study was restricted to a single clinical trial cohort, and the causes of repertoire differences, possibly disease activity or prior therapy, were left undefined. Lower diversity was observed in patients in whom nivolumab was started less than 1 year after ASCT, and these patients were excluded from later analyses so that confounding by immune reconstitution would be avoided. Trial patients achieving complete response had baseline diversity similar to newly diagnosed patients, whereas partial responders and progressors had significantly lower diversity. By C4D1, a significant rise was seen in CD4+ TCR diversity but not in CD8+ TCR diversity (p=0.0027 vs p=0.16), and the rise was most apparent among complete responders (p=0.02). Newly diagnosed patients were reported to have lower baseline TCR diversity than healthy donors, and relapsed/refractory patients were reported to have lower baseline TCR diversity still.

The Qiagen DNeasy kit was used to extract genomic DNA both from unsorted PBMCs and from the negatively selected CD4+ and CD8+ fractions. Amplification of TCR beta CDR3 regions was done by immunoSEQ multiplex PCR with primers that anneal to V and J segments. A synthetic immune receptor repertoire was used to minimize amplification bias, and remaining bias was computationally removed after sequencing. As for the original processing: Custom Python scripts were used to quantify repertoire diversity as the Shannon entropy index. The unsorted, CD4+ and CD8+ repertoires were each analyzed separately, with the exception of combined analyses, where CD4+ and CD8+ sequences were merged in silico. Clonal expansion was defined as at least a 2-fold frequency increase after treatment relative to C1D1, with a pseudocount of 0.5 for undetected baseline clones. Clones with 0 or 1 copy at C1D1 were defined as singleton clones, while clones with 2 or more copies were defined as non-singleton clones. By matching protein sequences in sorted samples from the same patient, clones expanded in unsorted samples were annotated as CD4+, CD8+ or unknown. Diversity changes from C1D1 to C4D1 were tested in paired samples using Wilcoxon tests. Entries here come from immuneACCESS through TCRdb and include only in-frame sequences with V and J called. Some clones fail to appear in such tables; in the studies checked, an unresolved V gene covers under half of the shortfall, and the cause of the remainder is unknown. The DNA gave D and trimming, while V, J and clone size come from that table. Here the sample has about 110,000 clones; roughly nine tenths occur a single time. The biggest ten clones account for just under 20% of the sample.

V and J are truncated by 5 bases and 3 bases respectively, leaving an intervening sequence of 11 bases. CDR1 and CDR2 (SGHVS, FQNEAQ) derive from the germline V gene. From the cysteine up to the phenylalanine, the CDR3 has a length of 14 residues. The retained sequence is limited to the CDR3, 42 bases, with the frame set at the first base. With respect to this clone: It has no known antigen specificity. Per-base quality was not reported, and no clone a single base away is much larger than it.

The time point tag for this specimen amounts to: cycle 2 day 1 (C2D1) of nivolumab. Relapse after autologous stem cell transplantation had occurred in all trial patients, and cohorts A, B and C were distinguished by prior brentuximab vedotin exposure. The trial cohort was composed of some 57 patients with relapsed/refractory classical Hodgkin lymphoma, for whom complete response, partial response or progressive disease was recorded as best overall response. In the multi-cohort phase II CheckMate 205 trial, trial patients received single-agent nivolumab. An independent review committee assessed best overall response using the 2007 International Working Group response criteria. Trial PBMCs were obtained immediately prior to nivolumab initiation (C1D1) and on therapy at cycle 2 day 1 and cycle 4 day 1. Peripheral blood was collected in 8 mL Vacutainer Cell Preparation Tubes, from which PBMCs were isolated by centrifugation and then cryopreserved.

The sample here was peripheral blood mononuclear cells (PBMCs), taken before the second cycle of nivolumab. Recombination linked TRBV7-8 to TRBJ2-1; tentative D gene TRBD2, with 6 bases matching. The clonotype was recovered from a human donor with classical Hodgkin lymphoma. DNA sequence: TGTGCCAGCAGCATTCAGACTAGCTACAATGAGCAGTTCTTC. This sequence encodes CASSIQTSYNEQFF.